This TCR beta chain emerged from a study of human T cells and chemical hapten exposure. Background on the study: Recorded diagnoses among the mostly female patients were alopecia areata, totalis or universalis.

As the library was built, unique molecular identifiers were attached to individual cDNA molecules. Per the authors' pipeline: Samples contained a median of about 96,000 TCRs, with a range of roughly 23,224 to 700,000. TCRdb re-called the RACE reads through MiXCR, storing one row per CDR3 protein. In this record, the V and J calls reflect TCRdb's handling and not the investigators' own analysis. This table holds 84,000 or so distinct CDR3 sequences, 8.5% found once. Time point meaning: pre-sensitization, week 0. Treatment noted: therapeutic diphenylcyclopropenone sensitization with weekly scalp DPC. Overall study findings and caveats: Against controls, expanded TCRs gave rise to significantly more large CDR3 similarity clusters.

Germline-derived CDR1 and CDR2 are SNHLY and FYNNEI. The CDR3 totals 11 residues. This clonotype was detected ten times or more. Its specificity is unknown. The starting material was whole blood, obtained in connection with sensitization to the hapten diphenylcyclopropenone (DPC). V and J are TRBV2 and TRBJ1-5, with D uncertain. The receptor was isolated from a man aged 35-49 years with alopecia areata. Some clones in this sample may be carry-over from other donors' samples. CDR3 protein: CGVGYDQPQHF. The CDR3 DNA is TGTGGAGTGGGGTACGATCAGCCCCAGCATTTT.